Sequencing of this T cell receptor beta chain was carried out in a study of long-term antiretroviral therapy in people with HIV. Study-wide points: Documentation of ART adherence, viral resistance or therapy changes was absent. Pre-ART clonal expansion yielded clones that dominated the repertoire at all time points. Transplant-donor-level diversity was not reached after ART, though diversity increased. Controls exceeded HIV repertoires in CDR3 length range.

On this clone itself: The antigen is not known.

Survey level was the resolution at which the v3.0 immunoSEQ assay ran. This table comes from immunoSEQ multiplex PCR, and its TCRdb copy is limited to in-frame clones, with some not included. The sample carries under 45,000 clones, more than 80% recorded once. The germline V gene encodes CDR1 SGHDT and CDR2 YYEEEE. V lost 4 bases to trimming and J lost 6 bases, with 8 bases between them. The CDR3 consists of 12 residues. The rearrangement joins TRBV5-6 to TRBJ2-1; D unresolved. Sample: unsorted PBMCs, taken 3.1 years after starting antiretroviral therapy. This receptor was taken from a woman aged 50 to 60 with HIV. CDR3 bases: TGTGCCAGCAGCGTAACTGGCAATGAGCAGTTCTTC. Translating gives CASSVTGNEQFF. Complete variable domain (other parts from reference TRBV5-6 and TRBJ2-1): DAGVTQSPTHLIKTRGQQVTLRCSPKSGHDTVSWYQQALGQGPQFIFQYYEEEERQRGNFPDRFSGHQFPNYSSELNVNALLLGDSALYLCASSVTGNEQFFGPGTRLTVL.